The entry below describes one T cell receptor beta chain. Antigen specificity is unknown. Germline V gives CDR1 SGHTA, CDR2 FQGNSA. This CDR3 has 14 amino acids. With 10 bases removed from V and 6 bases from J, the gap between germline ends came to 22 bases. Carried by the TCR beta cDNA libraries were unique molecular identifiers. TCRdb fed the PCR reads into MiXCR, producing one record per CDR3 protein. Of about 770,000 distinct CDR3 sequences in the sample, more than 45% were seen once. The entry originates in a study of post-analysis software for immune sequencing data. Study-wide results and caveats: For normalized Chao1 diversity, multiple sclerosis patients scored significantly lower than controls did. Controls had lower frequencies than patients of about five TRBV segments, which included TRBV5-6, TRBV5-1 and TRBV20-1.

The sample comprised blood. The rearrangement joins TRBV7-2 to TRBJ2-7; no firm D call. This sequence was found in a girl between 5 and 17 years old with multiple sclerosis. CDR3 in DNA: TGTGCCACTACAAAACGGGTTTTCCCCTTCGAGCAGTACTTC. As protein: CATTKRVFPFEQYF.